This TCR beta chain was profiled in a study of control samples from healthy donors and cancer patients. Assay used: immunoSEQ multiplex PCR; TCRdb lists only in-frame clones, some missing. Here the sample spans roughly 120,000 clones, approximately 93% being singletons. CDR3 length equals 15 residues. Germline V lookup: CDR1 SSHAT, CDR2 FNYEAQ (reference sequence). V dropped 2 bases and J dropped 5; count of bases not matched to a gene: 7. What was sequenced was blood. The TCR was taken from a man between 25 and 39 years old in good health. V and J are TRBV7-7 and TRBJ2-3; TRBD2 matches 7 bases. In DNA, the CDR3 is TGTGCCAGCAGCTTATCGGCGCGGGGGTTAGATACGCAGTATTTT. Amino acids: CASSLSARGLDTQYF.